Listed below are T cell receptor beta chains from one sample, sequenced in a study of blood T cell repertoires in COVID-19. The data were produced by immunoSEQ multiplex PCR, yet TCRdb's version contains in-frame clones alone and is incomplete. Of about 63,000 clones detected, around 88% appear once; the ten largest clones hold approximately 20%. The sequencing sample was made of peripheral blood. The receptor source for this set is a woman aged 80 or older with acute or convalescent COVID-19. The CDR3 runs from the conserved cysteine through the conserved F or W. D genes are given only for firm matches. Size is stated for part of the rows, as once, few or many counts, or as a class when the clone is expanded.

V gene: TRBV5-1; D gene: .; clone size: .; J gene: TRBJ2-1; CDR3 protein: CASSLAGVSYNEQFF; CDR3 DNA: TGCGCCAGCAGCTTGGCCGGGGTATCCTACAATGAGCAGTTCTTC
V gene: TRBV3-1/TRBV3-2; D gene: .; clone size: once; J gene: TRBJ1-1; CDR3 protein: CASSRPGGTEAFF; CDR3 DNA: TGTGCCAGCAGCCGGCCTGGAGGTACTGAAGCTTTCTTT
V gene: TRBV2; D gene: .; clone size: once; J gene: TRBJ1-1; CDR3 protein: CASSNEAVSMNTEAFF; CDR3 DNA: TGTGCCAGCAGTAACGAGGCAGTAAGCATGAACACTGAAGCTTTCTTT
V gene: TRBV7-8; D gene: TRBD2; clone size: .; J gene: TRBJ2-7; CDR3 protein: CASSLALQAGGVTVQYF; CDR3 DNA: TGTGCCAGCAGCTTAGCGCTCCAGGCGGGGGGCGTTACTGTGCAGTACTTC
V gene: TRBV28; D gene: TRBD1; clone size: .; J gene: TRBJ2-3; CDR3 protein: CASRSGQGRTDTQYF; CDR3 DNA: TGTGCCAGCAGATCCGGACAGGGGAGAACAGATACGCAGTATTTT
V gene: TRBV9; D gene: TRBD2; clone size: .; J gene: TRBJ2-1; CDR3 protein: CASSVTSGGSPSYNEQFF; CDR3 DNA: TGTGCCAGCAGCGTAACTAGCGGGGGTTCCCCTTCCTACAATGAGCAGTTCTTC
V gene: TRBV3-1/TRBV3-2; D gene: .; clone size: .; J gene: TRBJ2-3; CDR3 protein: CASSQAPPGGRDTQYF; CDR3 DNA: TGTGCCAGCAGCCAAGCTCCTCCGGGGGGCAGAGATACGCAGTATTTT
V gene: TRBV5-1; D gene: .; clone size: .; J gene: TRBJ1-2; CDR3 protein: CASSSWQAGKRGYTF; CDR3 DNA: TGCGCCAGCAGCTCCTGGCAAGCAGGGAAGAGGGGCTACACCTTC
V gene: TRBV12-3/TRBV12-4; D gene: .; clone size: .; J gene: TRBJ1-5; CDR3 protein: CASSLQGYQPQHF; CDR3 DNA: TGTGCCAGCAGCCTACAGGGTTATCAGCCCCAGCATTTT
V gene: TRBV19; D gene: .; clone size: .; J gene: TRBJ1-1; CDR3 protein: CASSIMGLGTEAFF; CDR3 DNA: TGTGCCAGTAGTATCATGGGACTCGGCACTGAAGCTTTCTTT
V gene: TRBV5-1; D gene: .; clone size: .; J gene: TRBJ2-1; CDR3 protein: CASVPDSPNEQFF; CDR3 DNA: TGCGCCAGCGTTCCTGATAGTCCCAATGAGCAGTTCTTC
V gene: TRBV9; D gene: TRBD2; clone size: .; J gene: TRBJ2-7; CDR3 protein: CASSVVAGEQYF; CDR3 DNA: TGTGCCAGCAGCGTAGTAGCGGGGGAGCAGTACTTC
V gene: TRBV6-1; D gene: .; clone size: .; J gene: TRBJ1-3; CDR3 protein: CASSEIQGASGNTIYF; CDR3 DNA: TGTGCCAGCAGTGAAATCCAGGGCGCCTCTGGAAACACCATATATTTT
V gene: TRBV12-2; D gene: .; clone size: .; J gene: TRBJ2-5; CDR3 protein: CASRLELLSETQYF; CDR3 DNA: TGTGCAAGTCGCTTAGAACTCCTGTCAGAGACCCAGTACTTC
V gene: TRBV5-1; D gene: .; clone size: .; J gene: TRBJ2-3; CDR3 protein: CASSVFHREVRRGFTDTQYF; CDR3 DNA: TGCGCCAGCAGCGTTTTTCACAGGGAGGTGAGGCGGGGGTTCACAGATACGCAGTATTTT
V gene: TRBV30; D gene: TRBD2; clone size: .; J gene: TRBJ2-1; CDR3 protein: CAWSVLAGSYNEQFF; CDR3 DNA: TGTGCCTGGAGTGTACTAGCGGGATCCTACAATGAGCAGTTCTTC
V gene: TRBV2; D gene: TRBD1; clone size: .; J gene: TRBJ2-1; CDR3 protein: CASRSGTGNGNEQFF; CDR3 DNA: TGTGCCAGCAGGAGTGGGACAGGGAACGGGAATGAGCAGTTCTTC
V gene: TRBV12-3/TRBV12-4; D gene: .; clone size: .; J gene: TRBJ1-5; CDR3 protein: CASGGFNQPQHF; CDR3 DNA: TGTGCCAGCGGGGGCTTCAATCAGCCCCAGCATTTT
V gene: TRBV14; D gene: TRBD1; clone size: few; J gene: TRBJ1-1; CDR3 protein: CASGQGLNTEAFF; CDR3 DNA: TGTGCCAGCGGACAGGGTTTGAACACTGAAGCTTTCTTT
V gene: TRBV28; D gene: TRBD1; clone size: once; J gene: TRBJ1-5; CDR3 protein: CASRSGQRNQPQHF; CDR3 DNA: TGTGCCAGCAGATCGGGACAGAGAAATCAGCCCCAGCATTTT
V gene: TRBV6-1; D gene: TRBD2; clone size: .; J gene: TRBJ2-3; CDR3 protein: CASSVGLAGGTDTQYF; CDR3 DNA: TGTGCCAGCAGTGTGGGACTAGCGGGGGGCACAGATACGCAGTATTTT
V gene: TRBV3-1/TRBV3-2; D gene: .; clone size: .; J gene: TRBJ1-4; CDR3 protein: CASSQEGAAVEKLFF; CDR3 DNA: TGTGCCAGCAGCCAAGAGGGAGCAGCCGTTGAAAAACTGTTTTTT
V gene: TRBV19; D gene: TRBD1; clone size: .; J gene: TRBJ2-5; CDR3 protein: CGTSTGSGETQYF; CDR3 DNA: TGTGGCACCTCGACAGGGTCCGGGGAGACCCAGTACTTC
V gene: TRBV29-1; D gene: .; clone size: .; J gene: TRBJ2-2; CDR3 protein: CSAVGRPNTGELFF; CDR3 DNA: TGCAGCGCGGTAGGCAGGCCGAACACCGGGGAGCTGTTTTTT
V gene: TRBV25-1; D gene: .; clone size: .; J gene: TRBJ1-6; CDR3 protein: CASSEIAASPLHF; CDR3 DNA: TGTGCCAGCAGTGAAATTGCGGCTTCACCCCTCCACTTT
V gene: TRBV30; D gene: .; clone size: .; J gene: TRBJ1-5; CDR3 protein: CAWSVGLQPQHF; CDR3 DNA: TGTGCCTGGAGTGTGGGGCTTCAGCCCCAGCATTTT
V gene: TRBV6-2/TRBV6-3; D gene: .; clone size: .; J gene: TRBJ1-1; CDR3 protein: CASSPGGRTEAFF; CDR3 DNA: TGTGCCAGCAGTCCGGGGGGGCGCACTGAAGCTTTCTTT